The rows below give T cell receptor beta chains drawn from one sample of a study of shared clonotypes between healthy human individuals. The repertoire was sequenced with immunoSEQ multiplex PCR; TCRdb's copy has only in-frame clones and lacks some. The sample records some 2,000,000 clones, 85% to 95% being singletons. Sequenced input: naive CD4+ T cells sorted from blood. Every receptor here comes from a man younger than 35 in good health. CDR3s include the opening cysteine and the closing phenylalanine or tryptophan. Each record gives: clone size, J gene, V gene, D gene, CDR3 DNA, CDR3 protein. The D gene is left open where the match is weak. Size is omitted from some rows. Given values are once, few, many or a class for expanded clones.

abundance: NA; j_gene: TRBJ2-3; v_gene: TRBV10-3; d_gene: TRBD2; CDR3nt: TGTGCCATCAGGACTAGCGGGGGGACCACAGATACGCAGTATTTT; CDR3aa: CAIRTSGGTTDTQYF
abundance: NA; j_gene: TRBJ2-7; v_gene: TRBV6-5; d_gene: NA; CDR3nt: TGTGCCAGCAGTCAACAGGGTGGGGAGCAGTACTTC; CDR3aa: CASSQQGGEQYF
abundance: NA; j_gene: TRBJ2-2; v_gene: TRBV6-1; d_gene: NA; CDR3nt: TGTGCCAGCAGGAAAAACATCGGGGAGCTGTTTTTT; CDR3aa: CASRKNIGELFF
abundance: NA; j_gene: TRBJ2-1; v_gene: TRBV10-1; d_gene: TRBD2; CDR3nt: TGCGCCAGCAGTGAGTCTAGCGGGAACAATGAGCAGTTCTTC; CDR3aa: CASSESSGNNEQFF
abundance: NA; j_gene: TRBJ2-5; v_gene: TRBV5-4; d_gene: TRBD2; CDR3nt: TGTGCCAGCAGCATAAGACTAGCGGGAGAGGAGACCCAGTACTTC; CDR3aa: CASSIRLAGEETQYF
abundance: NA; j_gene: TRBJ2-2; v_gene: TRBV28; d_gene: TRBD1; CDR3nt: TGTGCCAGCAGTTCGGACAGGGACAACACCGGGGAGCTGTTTTTT; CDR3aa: CASSSDRDNTGELFF
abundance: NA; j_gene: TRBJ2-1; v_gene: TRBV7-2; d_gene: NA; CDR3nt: TGTGCCAGCAGCTCGGACAGTTGGTATCAGAATGAGCAGTTCTTC; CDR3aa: CASSSDSWYQNEQFF
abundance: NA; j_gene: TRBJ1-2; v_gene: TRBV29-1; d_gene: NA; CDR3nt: TGCAGCGTCCCCACAGGCGTCGGGATGTATGGCTACACCTTC; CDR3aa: CSVPTGVGMYGYTF
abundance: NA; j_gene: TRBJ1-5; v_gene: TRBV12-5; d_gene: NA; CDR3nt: TGTGCTAGTGGTCCCCCGACATCTGGGGGCAATCAGCCCCAGCATTTT; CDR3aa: CASGPPTSGGNQPQHF
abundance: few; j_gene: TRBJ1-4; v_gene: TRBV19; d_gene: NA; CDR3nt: TGTGCCAGTAGTTCCCAGGAGACGTGGGATGAAAAACTGTTTTTT; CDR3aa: CASSSQETWDEKLFF
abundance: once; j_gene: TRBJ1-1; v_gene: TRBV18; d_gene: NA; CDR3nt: TGTGCCAGCTCACCGGCAGGGAAGTATCCTGAAGCTTTCTTT; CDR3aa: CASSPAGKYPEAFF
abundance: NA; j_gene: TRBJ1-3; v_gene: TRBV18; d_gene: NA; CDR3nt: TGTGCCAGCTCACCACCGGACAGCCACTCTGGAAACACCATATATTTT; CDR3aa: CASSPPDSHSGNTIYF
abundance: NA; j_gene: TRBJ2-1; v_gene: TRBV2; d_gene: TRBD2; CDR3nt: TGTGCCAGCAGGCTAGCGGGAGGGCTAGATGAGCAGTTCTTC; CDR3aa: CASRLAGGLDEQFF
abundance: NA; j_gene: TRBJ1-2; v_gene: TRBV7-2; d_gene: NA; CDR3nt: TGTGCCAGCAGCTTAGCTGGGGGAGGGTACTATGGCTACACCTTC; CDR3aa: CASSLAGGGYYGYTF
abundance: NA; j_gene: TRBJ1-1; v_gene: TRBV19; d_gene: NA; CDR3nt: TGTGCCAGTAGTATAGCTCCCTTACTGAGCACTGAAGCTTTCTTT; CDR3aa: CASSIAPLLSTEAFF
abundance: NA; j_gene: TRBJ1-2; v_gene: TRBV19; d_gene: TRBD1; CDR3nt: TGTGCCAGTAGTTTACCACAGGGGTCCTATGGCTACACCTTC; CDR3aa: CASSLPQGSYGYTF
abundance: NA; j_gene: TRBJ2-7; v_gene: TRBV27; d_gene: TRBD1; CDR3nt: TGTGCCAGCAGTTTAGAACAGGGGGGCCCCTACGAGCAGTACTTC; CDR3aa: CASSLEQGGPYEQYF
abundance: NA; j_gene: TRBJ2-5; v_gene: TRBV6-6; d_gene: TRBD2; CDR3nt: TGTGCCAGCAGCTCGACTAGCCCTAGGATGGAGACCCAGTACTTC; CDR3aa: CASSSTSPRMETQYF
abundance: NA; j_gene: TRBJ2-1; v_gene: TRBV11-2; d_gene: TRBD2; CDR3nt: TGTGCCAGCAGCTTCAGACTAGCGGGGGCGAGCTCCTACAATGAGCAGTTCTTC; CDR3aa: CASSFRLAGASSYNEQFF
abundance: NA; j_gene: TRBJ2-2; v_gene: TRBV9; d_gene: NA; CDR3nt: TGTGCCAGCAGCGTAGATCCCTCCCCGGCCGGGGAGCTGTTTTTT; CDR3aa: CASSVDPSPAGELFF
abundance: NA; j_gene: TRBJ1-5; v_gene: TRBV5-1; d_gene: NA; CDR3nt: TGCGCCAGCAGCTCGGAGGGCAATCAGCCCCAGCATTTT; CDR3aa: CASSSEGNQPQHF
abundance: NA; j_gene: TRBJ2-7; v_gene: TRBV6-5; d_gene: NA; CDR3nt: TGTGCCAGCAGTTATGGCGGGGCAGGTTACGAGCAGTACTTC; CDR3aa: CASSYGGAGYEQYF
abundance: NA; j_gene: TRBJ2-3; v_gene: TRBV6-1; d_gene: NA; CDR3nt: TGTGCCAGCAGTGGGATTTTCACAGATACGCAGTATTTT; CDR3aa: CASSGIFTDTQYF
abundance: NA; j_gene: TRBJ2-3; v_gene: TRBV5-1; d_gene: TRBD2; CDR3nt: TGCGCCAGCAGCCCGACTCTAGCGGGGGGCCCCACAGATACGCAGTATTTT; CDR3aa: CASSPTLAGGPTDTQYF
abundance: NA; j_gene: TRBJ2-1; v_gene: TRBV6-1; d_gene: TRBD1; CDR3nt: TGTGCCAGCAGTGAACGTGACAGGGTCTACAATGAGCAGTTCTTC; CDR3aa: CASSERDRVYNEQFF
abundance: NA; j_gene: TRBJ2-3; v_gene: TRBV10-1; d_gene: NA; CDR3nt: TGCGCCAGCAGACCCCCCTGGCAAACGCAGTATTTT; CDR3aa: CASRPPWQTQYF
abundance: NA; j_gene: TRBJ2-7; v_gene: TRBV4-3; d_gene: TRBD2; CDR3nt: TGCGCCAGCAGCCAGAGACTAGCGGGGTCCTCCTACGAGCAGTACTTC; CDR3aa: CASSQRLAGSSYEQYF
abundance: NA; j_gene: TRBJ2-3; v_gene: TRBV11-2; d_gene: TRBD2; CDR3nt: TGTGCCAGCAGCCCCCATGCCGGGGGGGGCACAGATACGCAGTATTTT; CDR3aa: CASSPHAGGGTDTQYF
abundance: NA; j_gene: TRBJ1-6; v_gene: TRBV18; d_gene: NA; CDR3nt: TGTGCCAGCTCACCGGATGGGAGGACCCTCCACTTT; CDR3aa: CASSPDGRTLHF
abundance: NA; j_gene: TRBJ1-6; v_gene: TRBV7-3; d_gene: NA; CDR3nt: TGTGCCAGCAGCTTAAGGGCAGCTAATTCACCCCTCCACTTT; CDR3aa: CASSLRAANSPLHF
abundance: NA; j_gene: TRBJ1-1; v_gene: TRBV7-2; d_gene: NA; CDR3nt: TGTGCCAGCAGCCAAGGGGCGGTAGGGAGGACTGAAGCTTTCTTT; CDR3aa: CASSQGAVGRTEAFF
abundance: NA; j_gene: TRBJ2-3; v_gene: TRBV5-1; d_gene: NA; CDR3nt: TGCGCCAGCAATCAGGAAAACACAGATACGCAGTATTTT; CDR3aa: CASNQENTDTQYF
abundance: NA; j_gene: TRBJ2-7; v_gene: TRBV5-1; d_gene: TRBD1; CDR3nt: TGCGCCAGCAGCTTGAGACAGGGCCACGAGCAGTACTTC; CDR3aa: CASSLRQGHEQYF
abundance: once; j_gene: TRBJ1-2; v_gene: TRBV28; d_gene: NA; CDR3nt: TGTGCCAGCAGCTCGAACCCGGGACACCCGACTTCTAACTATGGCTACACCTTC; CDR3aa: CASSSNPGHPTSNYGYTF
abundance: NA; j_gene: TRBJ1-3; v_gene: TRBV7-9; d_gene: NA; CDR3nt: TGTGCCAGCAACCAACAGGGACCTGGAAACACCATATATTTT; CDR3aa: CASNQQGPGNTIYF
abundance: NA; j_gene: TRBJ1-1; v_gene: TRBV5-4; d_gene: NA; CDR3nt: TGTGCCAGCAGCTTGGGGGCCCAAGTCGACACTGAAGCTTTCTTT; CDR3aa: CASSLGAQVDTEAFF
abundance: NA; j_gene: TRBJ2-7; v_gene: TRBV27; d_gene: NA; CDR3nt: TGTGCCAGCAGTTTATTCAGCGATGGCCCCTACGAGCAGTACTTC; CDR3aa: CASSLFSDGPYEQYF
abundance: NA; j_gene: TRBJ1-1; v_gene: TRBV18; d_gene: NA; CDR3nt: TGTGCCAGCTCACCGTTTGAGGGGAACACTGAAGCTTTCTTT; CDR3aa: CASSPFEGNTEAFF
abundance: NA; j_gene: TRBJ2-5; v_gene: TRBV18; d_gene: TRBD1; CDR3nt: TGTGCCAGCTCACCACCACGAGGCGGACAGGGTAGTCAAGAGACCCAGTACTTC; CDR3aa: CASSPPRGGQGSQETQYF
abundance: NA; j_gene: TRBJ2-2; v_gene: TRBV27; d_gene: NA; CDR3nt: TGTGCCAGCAGGGGGGGGACAATGACCACCGGGGAGCTGTTTTTT; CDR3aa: CASRGGTMTTGELFF
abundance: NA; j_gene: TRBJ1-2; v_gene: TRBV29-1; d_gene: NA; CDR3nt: TGCAGCGGTCAGGGGAAGGATGGCTACACCTTC; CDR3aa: CSGQGKDGYTF
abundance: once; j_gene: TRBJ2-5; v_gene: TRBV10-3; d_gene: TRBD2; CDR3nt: TGTGCCATCAGTGATTCCGGGACTAATCAAGAGACCCAGTACTTC; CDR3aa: CAISDSGTNQETQYF
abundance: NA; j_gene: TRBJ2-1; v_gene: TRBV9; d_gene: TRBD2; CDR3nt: TGTGCCAGCAGCCCCGCAGAGACTAGCTTTCGGGATGAGCAGTTCTTC; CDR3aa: CASSPAETSFRDEQFF
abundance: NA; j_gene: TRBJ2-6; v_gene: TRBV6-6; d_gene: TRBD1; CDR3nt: TGTGCCAGCAGCCCTACCCAGGGGGCTGGGGCCAACGTCCTGACTTTC; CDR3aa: CASSPTQGAGANVLTF
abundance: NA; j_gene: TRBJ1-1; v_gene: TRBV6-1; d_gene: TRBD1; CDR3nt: TGTGCCAGCAGCATATCCGGGACAGGGGGCACTGAAGCTTTCTTT; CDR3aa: CASSISGTGGTEAFF
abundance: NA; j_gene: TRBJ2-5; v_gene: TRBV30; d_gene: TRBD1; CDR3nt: TGTGCCTGGAGCGCATCGGACAGGGGGCGAGAGACCCAGTACTTC; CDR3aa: CAWSASDRGRETQYF
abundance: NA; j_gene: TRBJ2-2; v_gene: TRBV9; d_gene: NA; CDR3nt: TGTGCCAGCAGCGTAGCCCCCGGGGGAGGAACCGGGGAGCTGTTTTTT; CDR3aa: CASSVAPGGGTGELFF
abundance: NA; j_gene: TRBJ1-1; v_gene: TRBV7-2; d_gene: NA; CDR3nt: TGTGCCAGCAGCTTAGCTCCGGGTTGGAACACTGAAGCTTTCTTT; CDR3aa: CASSLAPGWNTEAFF
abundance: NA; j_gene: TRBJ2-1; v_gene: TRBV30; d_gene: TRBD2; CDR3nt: TGTGCCTGGACCCGACTAGCGGGGGCTGAGCAGTTCTTC; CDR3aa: CAWTRLAGAEQFF
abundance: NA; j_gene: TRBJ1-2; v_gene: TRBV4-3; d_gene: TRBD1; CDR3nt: TGCGCCAGCAGCCAAGATTGGGGACAGGGATGGGGCTACACCTTC; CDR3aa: CASSQDWGQGWGYTF
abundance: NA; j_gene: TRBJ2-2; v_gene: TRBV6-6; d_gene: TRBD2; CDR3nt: TGTGCCAGCAGTTACCCTAGCGGACTCAACACCGGGGAGCTGTTTTTT; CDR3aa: CASSYPSGLNTGELFF
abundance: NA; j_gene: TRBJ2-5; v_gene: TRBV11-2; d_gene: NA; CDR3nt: TGTGCCAGCAGCTTGGGCGGGATGTCTCGGGAGACCCAGTACTTC; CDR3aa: CASSLGGMSRETQYF
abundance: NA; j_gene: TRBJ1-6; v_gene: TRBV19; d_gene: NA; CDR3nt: TGTGCCAGTTCCGAAGGGAATTCACCCCTCCACTTT; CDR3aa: CASSEGNSPLHF
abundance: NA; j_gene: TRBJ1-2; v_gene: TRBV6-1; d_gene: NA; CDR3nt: TGTGCCAGCAGGGGGGGTGTGGAGATTAATCATGGCTACACCTTC; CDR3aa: CASRGGVEINHGYTF
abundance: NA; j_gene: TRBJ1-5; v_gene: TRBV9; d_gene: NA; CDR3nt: TGTGCCAGCAGCGTAGGAATCGAGGGAAGCAATCAGCCCCAGCATTTT; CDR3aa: CASSVGIEGSNQPQHF